One sample yielded the 21 T cell receptor beta chains listed below, sequenced in a study of a mutant IDH1 vaccine in newly diagnosed glioma. Regarding time point: week 5, during vaccination. A 20-mer mutant IDH1 peptide at 300 ug was injected subcutaneously with topical imiquimod. Some clones are missing from TCRdb's copy, which holds only in-frame ones; the method was immunoSEQ multiplex PCR. The sample consists of some 33,000 clones, about three fifths of them appearing once. Their target antigens are unknown. Sequences were derived from PBMCs, sampled from a glioma patient whose treatment included an IDH1 peptide vaccine. These receptor sequences come from a woman under 30 with glioma.

The CDR3 sequence: CASSLGLAARNEQFF. DNA for the CDR3: TGTGCCAGCAGCTTAGGACTAGCGGCTCGCAATGAGCAGTTCTTC. This sequence joins TRBV7-6 and TRBJ2-1; 9 bases are a match to TRBD2. CDR3 size: 15 residues. Germline V lookup: CDR1 SGHVS, CDR2 FNYEAQ. The V gene end was trimmed by 1 base and the J gene end by 6 bases; junction bases not matched to a gene: 4.

The chain has TRBV6-5 and TRBJ2-7, with D perhaps matching TRBD1 (6 bases). This CDR3 spans 16 amino acids. CDR1 is MNHEY and CDR2 is SVGAGI in the germline V gene. The germline V and J ends were trimmed by 0 bases and 0 bases, with 12 bases remaining between them. DNA of the CDR3: TGTGCCAGCAGTTACTCCGCGACAGGTGACTCCTACGAGCAGTACTTC. It yields the protein CASSYSATGDSYEQYF.

The chain has TRBV6-4 and TRBJ2-2; D might be TRBD2 (5 bases). This CDR3 has 14 residues. Germline CDR1 and CDR2: MRHNA and SNTAGT. V gave up 2 bases and J gave up 1 base, with 5 bases separating them. CDR3 nucleotides: TGTGCCAGCAGTGACGGAGGGAACACCGGGGAGCTGTTTTTT. Translation: CASSDGGNTGELFF.

CDR3 sequence: CASSLDLWGDTQYF. The CDR3 region has the DNA TGCGCCAGCAGCTTGGACCTCTGGGGAGATACGCAGTATTTT. The gene calls are TRBV5-1 and TRBJ2-3; D uncertain. V shed 0 bases and J shed 5 bases, with 10 bases lying between them. CDR1 and CDR2 (germline): SGHRS, YFSETQ. The CDR3 is 14 amino acids.

The chain uses TRBV7-3 and TRBJ1-4, with D possibly matching TRBD1 (6 bases). Germline V gene data show CDR1 as SGHTA and CDR2 as FQGTGA. The CDR3 sequence is 15 residues long. Deletions cut 5 bases from V and 6 bases from J, with 16 bases between. The CDR3: CASSLGRGGHEKLFF. CDR3 DNA sequence: TGTGCCAGCAGCCTGGGCAGGGGAGGACATGAAAAACTGTTTTTT.

The chain couples TRBV14 to TRBJ2-1; 9 bases map to TRBD2. V trimming: 0 bases; J trimming: 0 bases; junction bases outside the gene matches: 9. Per germline, CDR1 SGHDN and CDR2 FVKESK. The CDR3 has 19 amino acids. CDR3 in amino acids: CASSQDVGGSGSSYNEQFF. CDR3 bases: TGTGCCAGCAGCCAAGATGTTGGGGGTAGCGGGAGCTCCTACAATGAGCAGTTCTTC.

The chain joins TRBV19 to TRBJ2-7; D may be TRBD1 (5 bases). The germline V gene encodes CDR1 LNHDA and CDR2 SQIVND (reference sequence). Trimming pared 8 bases from V and 1 base from J, leaving 24 bases between. This CDR3 comprises 17 residues. The CDR3 region is CASLSSFPRGRSYEQYF. The DNA for the CDR3 is TGTGCCAGTCTTAGTTCGTTTCCAAGGGGTAGGTCCTACGAGCAGTACTTC.

This chain uses TRBV19 with TRBJ1-1; D is unresolved. The CDR3 consists of 13 residues. V shed 1 base and J shed 1 base, with 4 bases lying between them. Germline CDR1 LNHDA, CDR2 SQIVND (reference sequence). This chain's CDR3 is CASSIGENTEAFF. The CDR3 coding sequence is TGTGCCAGTAGTATAGGAGAGAACACTGAAGCTTTCTTT.

This rearrangement joins TRBV5-1 to TRBJ2-7; D is tentatively TRBD1 or TRBD2 (5 bases each). Trimming stripped 0 bases from V and 0 bases from J, with 10 bases between. CDR1 and CDR2 (germline): SGHRS, YFSETQ. The CDR3 is 15 residues long. As DNA, the CDR3 is TGCGCCAGCAGCTTGGACCCAGGGAGCTCCTACGAGCAGTACTTC. It translates to CASSLDPGSSYEQYF.

This chain links TRBV7-6 with TRBJ2-2; D is uncertain. Per germline, CDR1 SGHVS and CDR2 FNYEAQ. Trimming took 4 bases from V and 7 from J, leaving 10 bases between them. CDR3 size: 13 residues. The CDR3 reads CASSSRVGGELFF. CDR3 bases: TGTGCCAGCAGCTCCCGGGTTGGCGGGGAGCTGTTTTTT.

V usage is TRBV5-1 and J usage is TRBJ1-6, with TRBD1 identical over 8 bases. The CDR3 sequence is 15 residues long. Trimming cost V 0 bases and J 8 bases; bases outside gene matches: 4. In germline, CDR1 is SGHRS, CDR2 YFSETQ. The CDR3 region has the DNA TGCGCCAGCAGCTTGGGCGGGACAGGTGATTCACCCCTCCACTTT. Residues: CASSLGGTGDSPLHF. The whole variable domain, remainder taken from reference TRBV5-1 and TRBJ1-6, is KAGVTQTPRYLIKTRGQQVTLSCSPISGHRSVSWYQQTPGQGLQFLFEYFSETQRNKGNFPGRFSGRQFSNSRSEMNVSTLELGDSALYLCASSLGGTGDSPLHFGNGTRLTVT.

This chain links TRBV7-2 with TRBJ2-3; D gene unclear. The CDR3 runs 13 residues. V lost 7 bases and J 2 bases, leaving 10 bases between the germline ends. Germline assignment: CDR1 SGHTA and CDR2 FQGNSA. For the CDR3, the DNA is TGTGCCAGCATACCCTCTTACACAGATACGCAGTATTTT. Its translation: CASIPSYTDTQYF.

This CDR3 reads CASKKRGTSSYEQYF. CDR3 in DNA: TGTGCCAGCAAGAAACGTGGGACGAGCTCCTACGAGCAGTACTTC. The V call is TRBV28, the J call TRBJ2-7; either TRBD1 or TRBD2 may fit D (5 bases each). The V end lost 7 bases, the J end lost 0 bases, and 16 bases lay between the germline ends. CDR1 is MDHEN and CDR2 is SYDVKM in the germline V gene. The CDR3 sequence is 15 residues long.

This clone was observed a handful of times. This rearrangement joins TRBV4-1 to TRBJ2-7; D remains ambiguous. Germline V gene data show CDR1 as MGHRA and CDR2 as YSYEKL. The CDR3 is 12 amino acids. Trimming took 8 bases from V and 4 from J, leaving 12 bases between them. In DNA, the CDR3 is TGCGCCAGCTCTCTTGACGGGTACGAGCAGTACTTC. Amino acid sequence: CASSLDGYEQYF.

V usage is TRBV18 and J usage is TRBJ2-6; D gene uncertain. The CDR3 extends over 16 amino acids. V gave up 5 bases and J gave up 1 base, with 12 bases separating them. Looked up from germline, CDR1 is KGHSH and CDR2 is LQKENI. The CDR3: CASSSKGGSGANVLTF. CDR3 bases: TGTGCCAGCTCATCAAAGGGTGGATCTGGGGCCAACGTCCTGACTTTC. The full variable domain, completed using reference TRBV18 and TRBJ2-6, is NAGVMQNPRHLVRRRGQEARLRCSPMKGHSHVYWYRQLPEEGLKFMVYLQKENIIDESGMPKERFSAEFPKEGPSILRIQQVVRGDSAAYFCASSSKGGSGANVLTFGAGSRLTVL.

V is TRBV7-6 and J is TRBJ2-5; no reliable D call. Germline values: CDR1 SGHVS, CDR2 FNYEAQ. The CDR3 is 15 residues long. V was cut by 5 bases and J by 5 bases, with 18 bases left in between. The CDR3, as DNA: TGTGCCAGCAGCAAACAGATCGGACCCATGGAGACCCAGTACTTC. Translating it yields CASSKQIGPMETQYF. The full variable domain, with the rest looked up from reference TRBV7-6 and TRBJ2-5, is GAGVSQSPRYKVTKRGQDVALRCDPISGHVSLYWYRQALGQGPEFLTYFNYEAQQDKSGLPNDRFSAERPEGSISTLTIQRTEQRDSAMYRCASSKQIGPMETQYFGPGTRLLVL.

This clone was recorded a few times. V gene TRBV18 combines with J gene TRBJ1-5; no clear D gene. Germline CDR1 is KGHSH and CDR2 is LQKENI. The V end was cut by 3 bases, the J end by 4 bases, with 13 bases between. There are 15 residues in the CDR3. The CDR3 loop reads CASSPYGEPNQPQHF. The DNA for the CDR3 is TGTGCCAGCTCACCCTACGGGGAGCCTAATCAGCCCCAGCATTTT.

This sequence joins TRBV2 and TRBJ2-5; 8 nucleotides agree with TRBD1. The CDR3 loop spans 13 amino acids. From germline, CDR1 is SNHLY and CDR2 FYNNEI. The junction had 3 bases not matched to a gene; V was cut back by 6 bases and J by 3 bases. The CDR3 DNA reads as TGTGCCAGCAGGCCGGACAGGGAAGAGACCCAGTACTTC. Translation: CASRPDREETQYF.

This clone was counted a few times. The rearrangement joins TRBV6-5 to TRBJ1-1; TRBD1 agrees at 7 bases. Germline loops: CDR1 MNHEY, CDR2 SVGAGI. J gave up 5 bases and V 7 bases, and 7 bases lay outside the gene matches. The CDR3 spans 13 residues. The CDR3 loop reads CASTTGVLTEAFF. The DNA for the CDR3 is TGTGCCAGCACCACAGGGGTACTGACTGAAGCTTTCTTT.

The chain carries TRBV18 and TRBJ1-5; no reliable D call. V gave up 0 bases and J gave up 1 base, with 4 bases separating them. Per germline, CDR1 KGHSH and CDR2 LQKENI. This CDR3 is 14 amino acids long. CDR3 bases: TGTGCCAGCTCACCACCAACGAGCAATCAGCCCCAGCATTTT. Protein: CASSPPTSNQPQHF.

V is TRBV6-6 and J is TRBJ2-1, with 11 bases aligning to TRBD2. CDR1 is MNHNY and CDR2 is SVGAGI in the germline V gene (reference sequence). The CDR3 consists of 15 residues. V was clipped by 7 bases and J by 0 bases; unmatched bases: 2. In DNA form, the CDR3 reads TGTGCCAGCATTGGGACTAGCGGCTCCTACAATGAGCAGTTCTTC. This sequence encodes CASIGTSGSYNEQFF.